The present TCR beta chain was sequenced within a study of blood T cell repertoires in COVID-19. From germline, CDR1 is SQVTM and CDR2 ANQGSEA. Unmatched junction bases numbered 8, after V lost 4 bases and J lost 4 bases. This CDR3 contains 15 residues. Profiled with immunoSEQ multiplex PCR; TCRdb holds only in-frame clones, not every one. The data contain around 180,000 clones, roughly nine tenths of them singletons. This receptor was taken from a man in his 70s with active or convalescent COVID-19. The chain carries TRBV29-1 and TRBJ1-5; 9 nucleotides agree with TRBD1. Input material: peripheral blood. CDR3 bases: TGCAGCGTTGCGTGGGGACAGGGTACTAATCAGCCCCAGCATTTT. Its protein is CSVAWGQGTNQPQHF.